A selection of T cell receptor beta chains follows, all from one sample in a study of blood T cell repertoires in COVID-19. Generated by immunoSEQ multiplex PCR, the TCRdb table keeps only in-frame clones and is missing some. The sample lists 300,000 to 450,000 clones, 81% occurring once. Sequenced material: peripheral blood. These receptors originate from a human donor with acute or convalescent COVID-19. The donor label of this sample is uncertain. Each CDR3 is given with its conserved first and last residue. The order of the fields is V gene, CDR3 protein.

v_gene: TRBV10-1; CDR3aa: CASSEQGAGEQFF
v_gene: TRBV24-1; CDR3aa: CATSDSGGTSGIGEQFF
v_gene: TRBV5-1; CDR3aa: CASSPWTENSPLHF
v_gene: TRBV4-2; CDR3aa: CASRTTNPGQNYGYTF
v_gene: TRBV28; CDR3aa: CASSGGRETQYF
v_gene: TRBV5-1; CDR3aa: CASSFTGLYGANVLTF
v_gene: TRBV2; CDR3aa: CASKMAGTGNTIYF
v_gene: TRBV6-9; CDR3aa: CASSSKKVACPETQYF
v_gene: TRBV4-1; CDR3aa: CASSQQGRVNSNQPQHF
v_gene: TRBV28; CDR3aa: CASSSFLEQYF
v_gene: TRBV20-1; CDR3aa: CSASGSEQAFF
v_gene: TRBV2; CDR3aa: CASSWDRKTGELFF
v_gene: TRBV6-5; CDR3aa: CASKNRRMNTEAFF
v_gene: TRBV12-3/TRBV12-4; CDR3aa: CASSPGPSNFF
v_gene: TRBV18; CDR3aa: CASSPAGFYGYTF
v_gene: TRBV30; CDR3aa: CAWSVLGGTEAFF
v_gene: TRBV30; CDR3aa: CAWLDRAISGNTIYF
v_gene: TRBV18; CDR3aa: CASSPAARLNTEAFF
v_gene: TRBV19; CDR3aa: CASSMFRDWTGRTGELFF
v_gene: TRBV3-1/TRBV3-2; CDR3aa: CASSLSPRQGEQYF
v_gene: TRBV20-1; CDR3aa: CSASTVTSPRTGGITEAFF
v_gene: TRBV5-1; CDR3aa: CASSGGTDTQYF
v_gene: TRBV20-1; CDR3aa: CSAGGSRGEQFF
v_gene: TRBV28; CDR3aa: CASSPGNGNTIYF
v_gene: TRBV28; CDR3aa: CASRVGTGYQPQHF
v_gene: TRBV18; CDR3aa: CASSPFDSSPLHF
v_gene: TRBV5-4; CDR3aa: CASSFRSGQETQYF
v_gene: TRBV30; CDR3aa: CAWRVQDRRPNSPLHF
v_gene: TRBV18; CDR3aa: CASSPLGTRTDPGNTIYF
v_gene: TRBV5-1; CDR3aa: CASSKTREETQYF
v_gene: TRBV6-6; CDR3aa: CASSYSLGLGGYTF
v_gene: TRBV7-2; CDR3aa: CASSLRTGRADTQYF
v_gene: TRBV30; CDR3aa: CAWSVGGTEAFF
v_gene: TRBV5-1; CDR3aa: CASSLGDRGGYEQYF
v_gene: TRBV6-5; CDR3aa: CASSYSYRGNEQYF
v_gene: TRBV3-1/TRBV3-2; CDR3aa: CASSSKATGGSYEQYF
v_gene: TRBV2; CDR3aa: CASSIIRTGTSTDTQYF
v_gene: TRBV3-1/TRBV3-2; CDR3aa: CASSQGGQGSPLHF
v_gene: TRBV24-1; CDR3aa: CATSDLSPGGVANEQFF
v_gene: TRBV30; CDR3aa: CAWSVGWGRDRGRNGYTF
v_gene: TRBV28; CDR3aa: CASSAGGTDTQYF
v_gene: TRBV7-2; CDR3aa: CASNTGGNQPQHF
v_gene: TRBV21-1; CDR3aa: CASSKELDRVTYEQYF
v_gene: TRBV6-5; CDR3aa: CASKLSGRATEAFF
v_gene: TRBV18; CDR3aa: CASRQIMNTEAFF
v_gene: TRBV6-1; CDR3aa: CASSEYWTGNTDTQYF
v_gene: TRBV7-2; CDR3aa: CASSTPQGASDTQYF
v_gene: TRBV29-1; CDR3aa: CSAYPPRGSEQYF
v_gene: TRBV15; CDR3aa: CATTLGGRDQPQHF
v_gene: TRBV7-9; CDR3aa: CASSPTEDYGYTF
v_gene: TRBV5-4; CDR3aa: CASSLAGINYGYTF